One sample yielded the 23 T cell receptor beta chains listed below, sequenced in a study of blood T cell repertoires in COVID-19 (dated by TCRdb to between 2020 and 2021). Library construction relied on the immunoSEQ multiplex PCR assay. TCRdb obtained this table from immuneACCESS and retained in-frame rearrangements with V and J assigned. These tables miss some clones; where compared with another copy, unresolved V genes account for less than half of the shortfall, and the remainder is unexplained. The sample has approximately 240,000 clones on record, 84% of them singletons. The ten most abundant clones make up about 4% of the sample. What was sequenced was peripheral blood. All receptors come from a man between 45 and 60 years old with acute or convalescent COVID-19.

The rearrangement joins TRBV18 to TRBJ1-2, with D possibly being TRBD1 (6 bases). V lost 6 bases to trimming and J lost 7 bases, with 15 bases between them. This CDR3 spans 13 amino acids. Germline-derived CDR1 and CDR2 are KGHSH and LQKENI. The CDR3 here is CASSRDDRSGYTF. The DNA of the CDR3 is TGTGCCAGCTCCCGGGACGACAGGAGTGGCTACACCTTC.

This clone was found once. The rearrangement joins TRBV6-5 to TRBJ2-7, with unresolved D. The germline V gene encodes CDR1 MNHEY and CDR2 SVGAGI. This CDR3 is 11 amino acids long. The germline V and J ends were trimmed by 5 bases and 5 bases, with 7 bases remaining between them. Here the CDR3 reads CASSPFDEQYF. CDR3 nucleotides: TGTGCCAGCAGTCCTTTCGACGAGCAGTACTTC.

This rearrangement joins TRBV19 to TRBJ1-2, with 8 positions matching TRBD1. Germline trimming cut 4 bases from V and 4 bases from J; bases unmatched to any gene: 11. The CDR3 spans 16 residues. Germline CDR1 and CDR2: LNHDA and SQIVND (reference sequence). The CDR3 spells CASSSPGQATLYGYTF. Written as DNA, the CDR3 is TGTGCCAGTAGTAGCCCGGGACAGGCGACGCTCTATGGCTACACCTTC.

The chain has TRBV5-4 and TRBJ2-2; D is ambiguous. CDR1 is SGHNT, CDR2 YYREEE, per germline (reference sequence). The CDR3 consists of 15 residues. V lost 2 bases, J lost 4 bases, and 12 bases lay in between. The CDR3 region has the DNA TGTGCCAGCAGCTTTAGGTCTAGTGGCACCGGGGAGCTGTTTTTT. It is translated as CASSFRSSGTGELFF.

The chain combines TRBV19 with TRBJ2-1; 8 bases map to TRBD2. After removal of 5 bases from V and 4 bases from J, the junction contained 13 bases not matched to a gene. CDR1 and CDR2 from the germline V gene are LNHDA and SQIVND (reference sequence). This CDR3 region has 17 residues. CDR3 DNA: TGTGCCAGTAGTCGACAACCCTCTAGCGGGCCTTACAATGAGCAGTTCTTC. Translated, it gives CASSRQPSSGPYNEQFF.

This clone was seen once. V usage is TRBV19 and J usage is TRBJ1-1; TRBD1 matches at 7 bases. J was trimmed by 0 bases and V by 11 bases; bases with no gene match: 15. The CDR3 spans 16 residues. The germline V gene encodes CDR1 LNHDA and CDR2 SQIVND (reference sequence). DNA of the CDR3: TGTGCCTCGAAGATGGCCAGGGGGACACTGAACACTGAAGCTTTCTTT. This gives the protein CASKMARGTLNTEAFF.

This chain joins TRBV5-1 and TRBJ2-5, with 7 bases lining up with TRBD1. The CDR3 covers 16 residues. V shed 2 bases, J shed 3 bases, and the junction held 10 bases outside the gene matches. The germline V gene has CDR1 SGHRS and CDR2 YFSETQ. This CDR3 reads CASSFVYGTAEETQYF. CDR3 nucleotides: TGCGCCAGCAGCTTTGTTTACGGGACAGCGGAAGAGACCCAGTACTTC.

The chain carries TRBV2 and TRBJ1-6; D ambiguous. Trimming shortened V by 8 bases and J by 9 bases, and 11 bases separated the two germline ends. This CDR3 is built from 12 residues. CDR1 is SNHLY and CDR2 is FYNNEI in the germline V gene. The CDR3 reads CASLSLTSPLHF. DNA for the CDR3: TGTGCCAGCCTGTCCCTAACTTCACCCCTCCACTTT.

V gene TRBV3-1 (or the pseudogene TRBV3-2) combines with J gene TRBJ2-2, with TRBD2 matching 7 bases. V shed 1 base and J 4 bases; nucleotides not matched to a gene: 9. The germline V gene has CDR1 LGHDT and CDR2 YNNKEL (reference sequence). There are 17 residues in the CDR3. The CDR3 loop is CASSQGNNGGTTGELFF. Written as DNA, the CDR3 is TGTGCCAGCAGCCAAGGTAACAACGGGGGGACCACCGGGGAGCTGTTTTTT.

This chain links TRBV6-1 with TRBJ1-1; tentatively, D is TRBD1 (5 bases). The CDR3 runs 14 residues. Trimming stripped 3 bases from V and 1 base from J, with 9 bases between. Germline V gives CDR1 MNHNS, CDR2 SASEGT. For the CDR3, the DNA is TGTGCCAGCAGTGATCCAGGGCGGAACACTGAAGCTTTCTTT. Translating it yields CASSDPGRNTEAFF.

The CDR3 loop reads CASRRTGTTEAFF. The CDR3 region has the DNA TGTGCCAGCAGGAGGACAGGGACCACTGAAGCTTTCTTT. V usage is TRBV6-5 and J usage is TRBJ1-1, with 8 bases aligning to TRBD1. Germline V gene lookup returns CDR1 MNHEY and CDR2 SVGAGI. V gave up 6 bases and J gave up 4 bases; unmatched junction bases: 4. The CDR3 sequence is 13 residues long.

The V and J genes are TRBV29-1 and TRBJ1-4, with D perhaps matching TRBD1 (5 bases). The CDR3 runs 14 residues. V was cut by 1 base and J by 6 bases, with 12 bases left in between. Germline CDR1 reads SQVTM; CDR2 reads ANQGSEA. The DNA for the CDR3 is TGCAGCGTTGAAGGGGACGCGGGGGATGAAAAACTGTTTTTT. Encoded protein: CSVEGDAGDEKLFF.

DNA for the CDR3: TGTGCCAGCAGCTTTTCGACAGCTCTCTATGGCTACACCTTC. Translating gives CASSFSTALYGYTF. The J gene is TRBJ1-2, the V gene TRBV11-2; a possible D gene is TRBD1 (5 bases). The CDR3 contains 14 residues. Germline CDR1 reads SGHAT; CDR2 reads FQNNGV. V gave up 3 bases and J gave up 4 bases, with 12 bases separating them.

V and J are TRBV5-1 and TRBJ2-7; maybe TRBD1 (6 bases). Trimming took off 6 bases at V and 5 bases at J, with 18 bases between the two ends. CDR1 and CDR2 from the germline V gene are SGHRS and YFSETQ. This CDR3 spans 14 amino acids. CDR3 DNA: TGCGCCAGCAACCGACAGGCGAGAGGGGACGAGCAGTACTTC. This sequence encodes CASNRQARGDEQYF. The variable domain in full, completed from reference TRBV5-1 and TRBJ2-7, reads KAGVTQTPRYLIKTRGQQVTLSCSPISGHRSVSWYQQTPGQGLQFLFEYFSETQRNKGNFPGRFSGRQFSNSRSEMNVSTLELGDSALYLCASNRQARGDEQYFGPGTRLTVT.

This CDR3 reads CASSFDRSDTEAFF. Written as DNA, the CDR3 is TGTGCCAGCTCATTCGACAGATCCGACACTGAAGCTTTCTTT. The chain links TRBV18 to TRBJ1-1; D perhaps matches TRBD1 (5 bases). Germline V lookup: CDR1 KGHSH, CDR2 LQKENI. V shed 5 bases and J shed 3 bases, with 13 bases lying between them. CDR3 length equals 14 residues.

The chain links TRBV13 to TRBJ2-7, with 8 bases fitting TRBD1. The length of the CDR3 is 14 residues. The trim removed 5 bases at V and 0 bases at J, leaving 3 bases unmatched. In germline, CDR1 is PRHDT, CDR2 FYEKMQ (reference sequence). CDR3: CASSPGQASYEQYF. CDR3 DNA: TGTGCCAGCAGCCCGGGACAGGCCTCCTACGAGCAGTACTTC.

J is TRBJ1-2 and V is TRBV9; TRBD1 might be the D (6 bases). The CDR3 spans 14 residues. V dropped 0 bases and J dropped 6 bases, with 12 bases sitting between them. The germline gives CDR1 SGDLS, CDR2 YYNGEE. Here the CDR3 reads CASSVETGWDGYTF. The CDR3 region has the DNA TGTGCCAGCAGCGTAGAAACAGGGTGGGATGGCTACACCTTC.

The chain joins TRBV7-2 to TRBJ2-7; D call uncertain. Looked up from germline, CDR1 is SGHTA and CDR2 is FQGNSA. Trimming removed 5 bases at V and 7 bases at J, with 9 bases between. The CDR3 runs 11 residues. This CDR3 reads CASSRPGEQYF. Written as DNA, the CDR3 is TGTGCCAGCAGCCGCCCGGGTGAGCAGTACTTC.

This clone showed up just a few times. The V call is TRBV25-1, the J call TRBJ2-2; the D is unclear. This CDR3 comprises 14 residues. V lost 2 bases and J 7 bases, leaving 11 bases between the germline ends. The germline CDR1 and CDR2 sequences are MGHDK and SYGVNS. The DNA of the CDR3 is TGTGCCAGCAGTGAAGCACGATACGGCGGGGAGCTGTTTTTT. It codes for CASSEARYGGELFF.

The gene calls are TRBV5-4 and TRBJ2-7; tentatively, D is TRBD1 (6 bases). The germline V gene encodes CDR1 SGHNT and CDR2 YYREEE (reference sequence). The CDR3 spans 14 residues. V was cut by 4 bases and J by 2 bases, with 13 bases left in between. The chain's CDR3 is CASSLDSLAYEQYF. Here the CDR3 DNA reads TGTGCCAGCAGCCTGGACAGCCTTGCCTACGAGCAGTACTTC. Filled out from reference TRBV5-4 and TRBJ2-7, the complete variable domain reads ETGVTQSPTHLIKTRGQQVTLRCSSQSGHNTVSWYQQALGQGPQFIFQYYREEENGRGNFPPRFSGLQFPNYSSELNVNALELDDSALYLCASSLDSLAYEQYFGPGTRLTVT.

The J gene is TRBJ2-3, the V gene TRBV9; 8 nucleotides agree with TRBD1. Per germline, CDR1 SGDLS and CDR2 YYNGEE. Losses at the gene ends were 4 bases for V and 4 bases for J; bases not matched to a gene: 5. There are 14 residues in the CDR3. The CDR3 spells CASSPTGGPDTQYF. The CDR3 DNA reads TGTGCCAGCAGCCCCACAGGGGGACCAGATACGCAGTATTTT.

This sequence joins TRBV29-1 and TRBJ1-3; 9 bases fit TRBD1. J was trimmed by 2 bases and V by 4 bases; bases with no gene match: 3. Germline loops: CDR1 SQVTM, CDR2 ANQGSEA. CDR3 length equals 14 residues. DNA of the CDR3: TGCAGCGTTGGACAGGGGGGCACTGGAAACACCATATATTTT. Its translation is CSVGQGGTGNTIYF.

The V and J genes are TRBV11-2 and TRBJ2-2, with D possibly matching TRBD1 (6 bases). CDR1 is SGHAT, CDR2 FQNNGV, per germline. CDR3 length: 14 amino acids. V lost 5 bases, J lost 4 bases, and 11 bases lay in between. CDR3 nucleotides: TGTGCCAGCAGCCCGGACAGAATCACCGGGGAGCTGTTTTTT. It translates to CASSPDRITGELFF.